The clone carrying this T cell receptor (beta chain) was seen only a few times. What it recognizes is unknown. Germline CDR1 is SGHTA and CDR2 is FQGTGA. The CDR3 contains 13 residues. V shed 2 bases and J shed 5 bases, with 9 bases lying between them. Before any sequencing was done, the ViraFEST assay used viral peptide pools to expand antigen-specific CD4+ T cells. Following 10 days of culture, CD4+ T cells were isolated. Two doses of BNT162b2 or mRNA-1273 vaccine were administered to participants. Data came from immunoSEQ multiplex PCR; TCRdb stores just in-frame clones and leaves some out. Found here are nearly 30,000 clones, over 75% of them singletons; the top ten hold under 6.5%. This entry belongs to a study of vaccination effects on CD4 cells after COVID-19. Regarding the study as a whole: Vaccine-induced clones in healthy vaccinees cross-reacted with common cold coronaviruses in only 1 of 255 cases. Sampling in the study covered few convalescent patients and included no early post-infection timepoints.

The material was CD4+ T cells from PBMCs cultured with SARS-CoV-2 spike peptides, obtained after COVID-19 vaccination. The sequence was obtained from a human donor who received a COVID-19 vaccine. Some clones in this sample may be carry-over from other donors' samples. V and J are TRBV7-3 and TRBJ2-5; the D call may be TRBD1 or TRBD2 (5 bases each). CDR3 region: CASSLHWGETQYF. The CDR3 DNA reads TGTGCCAGCAGCTTACACTGGGGGGAGACCCAGTACTTC.